The 21 T cell receptor beta chains presented below share a single source sample, sequenced in a study of T cell responses to AZD1222 COVID-19 vaccine. Some clones are missing from TCRdb's copy, which holds only in-frame ones; the method was immunoSEQ multiplex PCR. The data hold 150,000 to 250,000 clones, with under 95% observed a single time. The source material was peripheral blood, sampled 28 days after the second AZD1222 dose. Receptor source: an adult who received the AZD1222 COVID-19 vaccine.

The rearrangement links TRBV19 to TRBJ1-1; a possible D gene is TRBD1 (6 bases). Trimming removed 1 base from V and 2 bases from J, with 8 bases in between. Looked up from germline, CDR1 is LNHDA and CDR2 is SQIVND (reference sequence). The CDR3 length is 14 residues. The CDR3 loop is CASSIGQENTEAFF. CDR3 bases: TGTGCCAGTAGTATAGGACAGGAAAACACTGAAGCTTTCTTT.

The rearrangement uses TRBV19 and TRBJ1-1, with a possible D match to TRBD1 (5 bases). Looked up from germline, CDR1 is LNHDA and CDR2 is SQIVND (reference sequence). The CDR3 runs to 13 residues. Trimming removed 4 bases at V and 1 base at J, with 7 bases between. This CDR3 is CASSRQWNTEAFF. The CDR3, as DNA: TGTGCCAGTAGTAGACAGTGGAACACTGAAGCTTTCTTT.

This chain joins TRBV29-1 and TRBJ1-2; 7 bases map to TRBD1. Germline values: CDR1 SQVTM, CDR2 ANQGSEA. V dropped 0 bases and J dropped 7; count of bases not matched to a gene: 8. CDR3 size: 14 residues. The CDR3 bases are TGCAGCGTTGAAGACCCGACAGGGAGGGTTGGCTACACCTTC. Its translation: CSVEDPTGRVGYTF.

The J gene is TRBJ1-1, the V gene TRBV19; possibly TRBD1 for D (6 bases). Deletions cut 5 bases from V and 10 bases from J, with 20 bases between. The CDR3 extends over 14 amino acids. The germline V gene encodes CDR1 LNHDA and CDR2 SQIVND (reference sequence). CDR3 DNA sequence: TGTGCCAGTAGTGCTGGACAGCCCCCGTCTTCAGCTTTCTTT. Its translation is CASSAGQPPSSAFF.

This rearrangement joins TRBV9 to TRBJ1-4, with D perhaps TRBD1 (5 bases). V was trimmed by 0 bases and J by 8 bases, leaving 8 bases between them. The germline V gene has CDR1 SGDLS and CDR2 YYNGEE. The CDR3 loop spans 13 amino acids. The DNA of the CDR3 is TGTGCCAGCAGCGTAGGTGGGGGAGAAAAACTGTTTTTT. This encodes CASSVGGGEKLFF.

Notes on this clone: The junction shows a germline mismatch at one end, possibly a read error. The rearrangement joins TRBV5-6 to TRBJ2-7; D possibly corresponds to TRBD1 (6 bases). The CDR3 sequence is 16 residues long. CDR1 and CDR2 from the germline V gene are SGHDT and YYEEEE. Here the CDR3 DNA reads TGTGCCAGCACCCTGACACCGGCAGGGGCCTCCCACGAGCAGTACTTC. It is translated as CASTLTPAGASHEQYF.

This chain joins TRBV5-1 and TRBJ2-2; D not certain. Trimming shortened V by 0 bases and J by 4 bases, and 4 bases separated the two germline ends. The CDR3 has 13 amino acids. CDR1 and CDR2 from the germline V gene are SGHRS and YFSETQ. The CDR3 spells CASSLGATGELFF. DNA of the CDR3: TGCGCCAGCAGCTTGGGCGCCACCGGGGAGCTGTTTTTT.

The chain links TRBV6-6 to TRBJ1-1; D call uncertain. The CDR3 runs 14 residues. Germline values: CDR1 MNHNY, CDR2 SVGAGI (reference sequence). V gave up 5 bases and J gave up 0 bases, with 10 bases separating them. CDR3 bases: TGTGCCAGCAGTCGAAGACGGGTGAACACTGAAGCTTTCTTT. It codes for CASSRRRVNTEAFF.

The chain links TRBV6-2 or TRBV6-3 to TRBJ2-4; TRBD1 or TRBD2 may be the D gene (5 bases each). The V gene lost 6 bases and the J gene lost 8 bases, with 17 bases spanning the gap. The CDR3 loop spans 14 amino acids. Germline CDR1 and CDR2: MNHEY and SVGEGT. As DNA, the CDR3 is TGTGCCAGCAGCCGCTGGGGGAATCAGGACATTCAGTACTTC. Protein product: CASSRWGNQDIQYF.

The chain carries TRBV2 and TRBJ2-7; the match to TRBD1 covers 9 bases. CDR3 length: 17 amino acids. Trimming cost V 6 bases and J 2 bases; bases outside gene matches: 14. Germline loops: CDR1 SNHLY, CDR2 FYNNEI. The CDR3 DNA sequence: TGTGCCAGCAGCGGTCCCGGGACAGGGACGGGGGCCTACGAGCAGTACTTC. Its translation is CASSGPGTGTGAYEQYF.

This chain connects TRBV2 to TRBJ2-7, with unresolved D. Germline loops: CDR1 SNHLY, CDR2 FYNNEI. Trimming removed 0 bases at V and 6 bases at J, with 12 bases between. The CDR3 is 14 residues long. The CDR3 protein is CASSEARTAGEQYF. Here the CDR3 DNA reads TGTGCCAGCAGTGAAGCCCGGACGGCAGGCGAGCAGTACTTC.

V gene TRBV6-5 combines with J gene TRBJ1-1; the D is unclear. Germline V gene sequence: CDR1 MNHEY, CDR2 SVGAGI. This CDR3 has 11 amino acids. V was clipped by 8 bases and J by 4 bases, with 8 bases between them. The DNA of the CDR3 is TGTGCCAGCTGGGAGGCCACTGAAGCTTTCTTT. It is translated as CASWEATEAFF.

The chain couples TRBV19 to TRBJ2-7; the D is unclear. Trimming pared 5 bases from V and 2 bases from J, leaving 10 bases between. This CDR3 region has 13 residues. Germline values: CDR1 LNHDA, CDR2 SQIVND (reference sequence). CDR3 DNA: TGTGCCAGTAGTCCTGCGACAACCTACGAGCAGTACTTC. Protein sequence: CASSPATTYEQYF.

The table lists this clone with a count of one. This chain uses TRBV6-4 with TRBJ2-7; 8 bases map to TRBD1. This CDR3 region has 15 residues. Looked up from germline, CDR1 is MRHNA and CDR2 is SNTAGT. V was pared by 2 bases and J by 3 bases, with 6 bases of the junction left unmatched. Written as DNA, the CDR3 is TGTGCCAGCAGTGACCCATGGACAGGGAACTACGAGCAGTACTTC. This gives the protein CASSDPWTGNYEQYF.

V gene TRBV25-1 combines with J gene TRBJ2-7; 7 nucleotides agree with TRBD1. Germline CDR1 MGHDK, CDR2 SYGVNS. The trim removed 5 bases at V and 2 bases at J, leaving 3 bases unmatched. The CDR3 consists of 13 residues. The CDR3 DNA reads TGTGCCAGCAGTAGAACAGGGGCCTACGAGCAGTACTTC. Residues: CASSRTGAYEQYF.

This chain uses TRBV27 with TRBJ2-3; 11 bases line up with TRBD2. Looked up from germline, CDR1 is MNHEY and CDR2 is SMNVEV (reference sequence). V was clipped by 3 bases and J by 10 bases; unmatched bases: 9. The CDR3 is 15 amino acids. The CDR3 DNA reads as TGTGCCAGCAGTTTCCTAGCGGGGGGCCCTTTGGCGCAGTATTTT. This translates into CASSFLAGGPLAQYF.

The chain is built from TRBV6-5 and TRBJ1-1, with 9 bases fitting TRBD1. CDR1 and CDR2 from the germline V gene are MNHEY and SVGAGI. The length of the CDR3 is 12 residues. Losses at the gene ends were 7 bases for V and 4 bases for J; bases not matched to a gene: 1. CDR3: CASKTGGTEAFF. The CDR3 coding sequence is TGTGCCAGCAAGACAGGGGGCACTGAAGCTTTCTTT.

This chain's CDR3 is CASSQVHRIASGNTIYF. The CDR3 DNA follows: TGTGCCAGCAGCCAAGTCCACCGCATTGCTTCTGGAAACACCATATATTTT. This chain connects TRBV3-1 (or the pseudogene TRBV3-2) to TRBJ1-3; D not certain. Germline V CDR1 and CDR2: LGHDT, YNNKEL (reference sequence). The CDR3 sequence is 17 residues long. V dropped 1 base and J dropped 1 base, with 14 bases sitting between them.

The table lists this clone with a count of one. The V and J genes are TRBV28 and TRBJ1-1, with a tentative D call TRBD1 (6 bases). The V gene's germline CDR1 is MDHEN and CDR2 SYDVKM. The CDR3 is 15 amino acids. V was clipped by 7 bases and J by 7 bases, with 22 bases between them. DNA for the CDR3: TGTGCCAGCACCAAGGCGCCTGGGACAACTGGTGAAGCTTTCTTT. Translated, it gives CASTKAPGTTGEAFF. Using reference TRBV28 and TRBJ1-1 for the parts outside the CDR3, the full variable domain is DVKVTQSSRYLVKRTGEKVFLECVQDMDHENMFWYRQDPGLGLRLIYFSYDVKMKEKGDIPEGYSVSREKKERFSLILESASTNQTSMYLCASTKAPGTTGEAFFGQGTRLTVV.

V gene TRBV7-8 combines with J gene TRBJ1-5; a possible D gene is TRBD1 (6 bases). V dropped 2 bases and J dropped 5 bases, with 16 bases sitting between them. This CDR3 contains 16 residues. CDR1 is SGHVS and CDR2 is FQNEAQ in the germline V gene. CDR3 residues: CASSLKWTALDQPQHF. The CDR3 nucleotides read TGTGCCAGCAGCTTAAAGTGGACAGCCCTTGATCAGCCCCAGCATTTT.

V usage is TRBV7-2 and J usage is TRBJ2-4; 8 bases align to TRBD1. The ends lost 5 bases at V and 8 bases at J; junction bases unmatched: 8. The CDR3 is 14 residues long. CDR1 SGHTA and CDR2 FQGNSA come from the germline V gene. The CDR3, as DNA: TGTGCCAGCAGCCCAGGACAGGGAGTGGACATTCAGTACTTC. It codes for CASSPGQGVDIQYF. Using reference TRBV7-2 and TRBJ2-4 for the parts outside the CDR3, the full variable domain is GAGVSQSPSNKVTEKGKDVELRCDPISGHTALYWYRQSLGQGLEFLIYFQGNSAPDKSGLPSDRFSAERTGGSVSTLTIQRTQQEDSAVYLCASSPGQGVDIQYFGAGTRLSVL.